This passage covers 25 T cell receptor beta chains from one sample sequenced in a study of blood T cell repertoires in COVID-19 (dated by TCRdb to about 2020). The method was the immunoSEQ multiplex PCR assay. Not all clones reach the TCRdb copy of this immuneACCESS table, which keeps in-frame sequences only. Checked studies attribute under half of the gap to unresolved V genes and leave the rest unexplained. Counted in this sample were roughly 150,000 clones; around four fifths of them appeared once. Around 7.7% of the sample comes from the top ten. The sequencing input was PBMCs or T cells enriched from blood (not recorded which). These receptors all stem from a man in his fifties or sixties who had recovered from COVID-19.

This chain joins TRBV4-1 and TRBJ2-4; possibly TRBD1 for D (6 bases). Trimming left V 0 bases short and J 0 bases short, with 15 bases between. This CDR3 contains 18 residues. The V gene's germline CDR1 is MGHRA and CDR2 YSYEKL. The chain's CDR3 is CASSQEGLSGAAKNIQYF. DNA of the CDR3: TGCGCCAGCAGCCAAGAGGGGCTGTCAGGGGCAGCCAAAAACATTCAGTACTTC.

V gene TRBV7-7 combines with J gene TRBJ2-1, with a possible D match to TRBD2 (5 bases). V was cut by 5 bases and J by 9 bases, with 11 bases left in between. The CDR3 spans 12 residues. Germline V CDR1 and CDR2: SSHAT, FNYEAQ (reference sequence). CDR3 sequence reads: CASSPGRGEQFF. In DNA form, the CDR3 reads TGTGCCAGCAGCCCTGGACGGGGTGAGCAGTTCTTC.

V and J are TRBV5-4 and TRBJ1-1; 9 bases line up with TRBD1. With V trimmed by 4 bases and J by 4 bases, 5 bases remained unmatched. The CDR3 totals 14 residues. From germline, CDR1 is SGHNT and CDR2 YYREEE (reference sequence). The CDR3: CASSPRQGGTEAFF. The CDR3 coding sequence is TGTGCCAGCAGCCCTAGACAGGGGGGCACTGAAGCTTTCTTT. The full variable domain, in which reference TRBV5-4 and TRBJ1-1 provide the parts outside the CDR3, is ETGVTQSPTHLIKTRGQQVTLRCSSQSGHNTVSWYQQALGQGPQFIFQYYREEENGRGNFPPRFSGLQFPNYSSELNVNALELDDSALYLCASSPRQGGTEAFFGQGTRLTVV.

V and J are TRBV3-1 (or the pseudogene TRBV3-2) and TRBJ2-2; D is unclear. Germline assignment: CDR1 LGHDT and CDR2 YNNKEL (reference sequence). The ends were cut back, 2 bases at V and 4 bases at J, with 8 bases in the middle. CDR3 length: 14 amino acids. In DNA, the CDR3 is TGTGCCAGCAGCCAACTAGAGTTCACCGGGGAGCTGTTTTTT. Translation gives CASSQLEFTGELFF.

V gene TRBV7-8 combines with J gene TRBJ1-5; D ambiguous. Germline V gene data show CDR1 as SGHVS and CDR2 as FQNEAQ. This CDR3 contains 12 residues. Trimming stripped 5 bases from V and 8 bases from J, with 10 bases between. CDR3 nucleotide sequence: TGTGCCAGCAGCCTCCTCGGGAAGCCCCAGCATTTT. Amino acid sequence: CASSLLGKPQHF.

The chain uses TRBV9 and TRBJ1-2; D is unclear. CDR3 length: 13 residues. Trimming left V 4 bases short and J 1 base short, with 8 bases between. Germline values: CDR1 SGDLS, CDR2 YYNGEE. CDR3 sequence (DNA): TGTGCCAGCAGCCGAAGAGATAACTATGGCTACACCTTC. It specifies CASSRRDNYGYTF.

The CDR3: CASSARDNSYNEQFF. Written as DNA, the CDR3 is TGTGCCAGCAGCGCCCGGGACAACTCCTACAATGAGCAGTTCTTC. V is TRBV7-8 and J is TRBJ2-1; D possibly corresponds to TRBD1 (6 bases). Deletions cut 5 bases from V and 0 bases from J, with 11 bases between. The CDR3 runs to 15 residues. Germline CDR1 reads SGHVS; CDR2 reads FQNEAQ.

This clone was counted ten times or more. This chain connects TRBV7-8 to TRBJ1-5, with D unclear. Germline assignment: CDR1 SGHVS and CDR2 FQNEAQ. This CDR3 has 18 amino acids. Trimming left V 6 bases short and J 0 bases short, with 21 bases between. CDR3 sequence: CASSIESLLLYSNQPQHF. CDR3 DNA: TGTGCCAGCAGTATAGAATCGTTGCTTCTCTATAGCAATCAGCCCCAGCATTTT.

The gene calls are TRBV19 and TRBJ1-5, with TRBD1 matching over 7 bases. This CDR3 spans 17 amino acids. CDR1 is LNHDA, CDR2 SQIVND, per germline (reference sequence). V lost 2 bases and J lost 0; bases outside the gene matches: 7. The CDR3 nucleotides are TGTGCCAGTAGTATAAACCGGGACAGCTATAGCAATCAGCCCCAGCATTTT. Translation gives CASSINRDSYSNQPQHF.

J is TRBJ1-1 and V is TRBV19, with 9 bases fitting TRBD1. This CDR3 comprises 16 residues. The trim removed 4 bases at V and 1 base at J, leaving 7 bases unmatched. The germline gives CDR1 LNHDA, CDR2 SQIVND (reference sequence). CDR3 in DNA: TGTGCCAGTAGTAAACTTACAGGGGGCGCGAACACTGAAGCTTTCTTT. The encoded protein is CASSKLTGGANTEAFF.

This clone was observed a single time. This sequence joins TRBV15 and TRBJ1-1; no clear D. Germline lookup yields CDR1 LNHNV and CDR2 YYDKDF (reference sequence). The CDR3 sequence is 13 residues long. V lost 3 bases to trimming and J lost 2 bases, with 7 bases between them. The CDR3 here is CATSRGLNTEAFF. The CDR3 nucleotides are TGTGCCACCAGCAGGGGCCTTAACACTGAAGCTTTCTTT.

V is TRBV10-1 and J is TRBJ2-7, with a tentative D call TRBD1 (5 bases). Per germline, CDR1 WNHNN and CDR2 SYGVQD (reference sequence). The CDR3 has 15 amino acids. Trimming took 2 bases from V and 0 from J, leaving 11 bases between them. Here the CDR3 reads CASSEGDSLSYEQYF. The DNA of the CDR3 is TGCGCCAGCAGTGAGGGCGACAGCCTCTCCTACGAGCAGTACTTC.

The chain couples TRBV11-3 to TRBJ2-1; tentative D call: TRBD2 (5 bases). CDR1 SGHNT and CDR2 YENEEA come from the germline V gene. CDR3 length equals 17 residues. The V gene lost 1 base and the J gene lost 8 bases, with 21 bases spanning the gap. The CDR3 loop reads CASSLGLGRAEYHEQFF. As DNA, the CDR3 is TGTGCCAGCAGCTTAGGGCTAGGGCGGGCCGAATACCATGAGCAGTTCTTC.

This clone appeared once. This chain joins TRBV4-1 and TRBJ2-7; 10 bases fit TRBD1. Germline CDR1 and CDR2: MGHRA and YSYEKL. CDR3 size: 15 residues. The V and J ends lost 3 bases and 4 bases, in that order; junction bases with no gene match: 6. CDR3 loop: CASSHRGQGRYEQYF. In DNA form, the CDR3 reads TGCGCCAGCAGCCATCGGGGACAGGGGAGATACGAGCAGTACTTC.

J is TRBJ1-5 and V is TRBV18; D is perhaps TRBD1 (5 bases). This CDR3 is 14 amino acids long. Germline V gives CDR1 KGHSH, CDR2 LQKENI. V was trimmed by 2 bases and J by 5 bases, leaving 10 bases between them. CDR3: CASSPDSIHQPQHF. The CDR3 DNA is TGTGCCAGCTCACCAGACAGTATTCATCAGCCCCAGCATTTT. The full variable domain, in which reference TRBV18 and TRBJ1-5 provide the parts outside the CDR3, is NAGVMQNPRHLVRRRGQEARLRCSPMKGHSHVYWYRQLPEEGLKFMVYLQKENIIDESGMPKERFSAEFPKEGPSILRIQQVVRGDSAAYFCASSPDSIHQPQHFGDGTRLSIL.

V is TRBV6-1 and J is TRBJ2-1; D perhaps matches TRBD1 (5 bases). CDR1 and CDR2 (germline): MNHNS, SASEGT. Trimming removed 3 bases at V and 2 bases at J, with 14 bases between. The CDR3 runs 16 residues. The DNA for the CDR3 is TGTGCCAGCAGTGATCGATACAGGATCACCTACAATGAGCAGTTCTTC. Translated: CASSDRYRITYNEQFF.

This clone was observed once. This sequence joins TRBV7-9 and TRBJ2-5, with 7 bases identical to TRBD1. V gave up 5 bases and J gave up 2 bases; unmatched junction bases: 8. The CDR3 is made up of 15 amino acids. Germline assignment: CDR1 SEHNR and CDR2 FQNEAQ (reference sequence). CDR3 sequence reads: CASSPRGGLQETQYF. For the CDR3, the DNA is TGTGCCAGCAGCCCCCGAGGGGGCTTACAAGAGACCCAGTACTTC.

This clone was seen once. This sample also contains other DNA sequences that code for the same CDR3. V gene TRBV9 combines with J gene TRBJ2-1; 10 positions agree with TRBD2. This CDR3 has 15 amino acids. From germline, CDR1 is SGDLS and CDR2 YYNGEE. J was trimmed by 1 base and V by 3 bases; bases with no gene match: 1. CDR3 nucleotide sequence: TGTGCCAGCAGCGCTAGCGGGGGATCCTACAATGAGCAGTTCTTC. It encodes CASSASGGSYNEQFF.

This clone was recorded once. The chain recombines TRBV7-6 with TRBJ2-7, with 7 positions matching TRBD1. There are 19 residues in the CDR3. The J segment lost 3 bases and the V segment lost 0 bases, leaving 17 bases of the junction unmatched. The germline V gene encodes CDR1 SGHVS and CDR2 FNYEAQ. The chain's CDR3 is CASSLALRTGGADFYEQYF. Here the CDR3 DNA reads TGTGCCAGCAGCTTAGCGCTAAGGACAGGTGGGGCTGATTTCTACGAGCAGTACTTC.

The chain employs TRBV19 and TRBJ2-5; D is undetermined. Deletions cut 4 bases from V and 3 bases from J, with 3 bases between. Germline V gene data show CDR1 as LNHDA and CDR2 as SQIVND (reference sequence). The CDR3 covers 11 residues. CDR3: CASSTEETQYF. In DNA, the CDR3 is TGTGCCAGTAGTACGGAAGAGACCCAGTACTTC.

J is TRBJ2-1 and V is TRBV5-6; 8 positions match TRBD2. V gave up 2 bases and J gave up 4 bases; unmatched junction bases: 5. The CDR3 totals 15 residues. Germline V lookup: CDR1 SGHDT, CDR2 YYEEEE. CDR3 nucleotide sequence: TGTGCCAGCAGCTTCCTCGGGACTAGTTACAATGAGCAGTTCTTC. Its protein is CASSFLGTSYNEQFF.

The V and J genes are TRBV5-1 and TRBJ1-2; D possibly corresponds to TRBD1 (5 bases). The germline V gene encodes CDR1 SGHRS and CDR2 YFSETQ. CDR3 size: 15 residues. V was clipped by 6 bases and J by 4 bases, with 19 bases between them. This chain's CDR3 is CASTIGGQGPYGYTF. The CDR3 DNA follows: TGCGCCAGCACCATCGGAGGGCAGGGACCCTATGGCTACACCTTC. Using reference TRBV5-1 and TRBJ1-2 for the parts outside the CDR3, the full variable domain is KAGVTQTPRYLIKTRGQQVTLSCSPISGHRSVSWYQQTPGQGLQFLFEYFSETQRNKGNFPGRFSGRQFSNSRSEMNVSTLELGDSALYLCASTIGGQGPYGYTFGSGTRLTVV.

This clone has only a few counts. V usage is TRBV18 and J usage is TRBJ1-2; TRBD1 agrees at 9 bases. V trimming: 4 bases; J trimming: 6 bases; junction bases outside the gene matches: 3. The germline V gene encodes CDR1 KGHSH and CDR2 LQKENI. CDR3 size: 13 residues. In DNA form, the CDR3 reads TGTGCCAGCTCACAGGGACAGGGCAATGGCTACACCTTC. This gives the protein CASSQGQGNGYTF.

A few counts support this clone. J is TRBJ2-6 and V is TRBV5-1; TRBD1 matches at 11 bases. The CDR3 loop spans 18 amino acids. From germline, CDR1 is SGHRS and CDR2 YFSETQ. Trimming cost V 1 base and J 0 bases; bases outside gene matches: 3. DNA for the CDR3: TGCGCCAGCAGCTTGATCGGGACAGGGGGCTCTGGGGCCAACGTCCTGACTTTC. Translated, it gives CASSLIGTGGSGANVLTF. Full variable domain (outside the CDR3, taken from reference TRBV5-1 and TRBJ2-6): KAGVTQTPRYLIKTRGQQVTLSCSPISGHRSVSWYQQTPGQGLQFLFEYFSETQRNKGNFPGRFSGRQFSNSRSEMNVSTLELGDSALYLCASSLIGTGGSGANVLTFGAGSRLTVL.

This chain connects TRBV11-3 to TRBJ1-1; TRBD1 agrees at 8 bases. The V gene end was trimmed by 1 base and the J gene end by 4 bases; junction bases not matched to a gene: 5. The CDR3 runs to 15 residues. The germline V gene has CDR1 SGHNT and CDR2 YENEEA. The CDR3 DNA sequence: TGTGCCAGCAGCTTAGGGACAGGGTTGGTCACTGAAGCTTTCTTT. Residues: CASSLGTGLVTEAFF.